This passage covers 16 T cell receptor beta chains from one sample sequenced in a study of graft-versus-host responses after intestinal transplantation. Data came from immunoSEQ multiplex PCR; TCRdb stores just in-frame clones and leaves some out. Of around 97,000 clones listed, 91% are singletons. For these TCRs, the target antigens are not known. Here the sequenced sample was unstimulated CD4+ T cells sorted from spleen or lymph node cells, taken before transplant. The receptor source for this set is a human donor who was the organ donor for an intestinal transplant.

The chain combines TRBV11-1 with TRBJ2-7, with 11 bases that match TRBD1. J lost 5 bases, V lost 8 bases, and 5 bases had no gene match. Germline CDR1 SGHAT, CDR2 FQDESV (reference sequence). The CDR3 is made up of 13 amino acids. The CDR3 DNA follows: TGTGCCAGCGGGACAGGGGGGATCAACGAGCAGTACTTC. As protein: CASGTGGINEQYF.

The chain couples TRBV4-2 to TRBJ2-7, with TRBD1 matching 11 bases. CDR3 length: 17 amino acids. Trimming at V came to 0 bases and at J to 4 bases, leaving 8 bases not matched to a gene. Germline-derived CDR1 and CDR2 are LGHNA and YNFKEQ. The CDR3 is CASSQDGDRGSFYEQYF. The DNA for the CDR3 is TGTGCCAGCAGCCAAGATGGGGACAGGGGGTCCTTTTACGAGCAGTACTTC.

The chain recombines TRBV5-6 with TRBJ2-1, with D maybe TRBD2 (6 bases). The ends were cut back, 2 bases at V and 0 bases at J, with 12 bases in the middle. CDR3 size: 16 residues. Germline CDR1 is SGHDT and CDR2 is YYEEEE. The CDR3 here is CASSLPRDSSYNEQFF. In DNA, the CDR3 is TGTGCCAGCAGCTTACCCCGGGACTCCTCCTACAATGAGCAGTTCTTC.

The chain couples TRBV5-4 to TRBJ2-7; tentative D call: TRBD2 (6 bases). Trimming left V 1 base short and J 5 bases short, with 19 bases between. Germline lookup yields CDR1 SGHNT and CDR2 YYREEE (reference sequence). The CDR3 totals 16 residues. CDR3 residues: CASSLPRTGLRDEQYF. In DNA form, the CDR3 reads TGTGCCAGCAGCTTGCCCCGTACGGGACTTCGAGACGAGCAGTACTTC.

The rearrangement joins TRBV28 to TRBJ1-2; D may be TRBD1 (5 bases). The CDR3 covers 13 residues. Germline V gene data show CDR1 as MDHEN and CDR2 as SYDVKM. Trimming cost V 3 bases and J 8 bases, with 13 bases left between them. The CDR3 region is CASSLDLRGGYTF. CDR3 sequence (DNA): TGTGCCAGCAGTTTGGACCTTAGGGGAGGCTACACCTTC.

This chain connects TRBV4-1 to TRBJ2-1; TRBD2 aligns across 8 bases. V lost 0 bases and J lost 4; bases outside the gene matches: 5. The CDR3 covers 16 residues. CDR1 and CDR2 from the germline V gene are MGHRA and YSYEKL. The chain's CDR3 is CASSQDEKRGYNEQFF. Here the CDR3 DNA reads TGCGCCAGCAGCCAAGATGAAAAGCGGGGGTACAATGAGCAGTTCTTC.

The V call is TRBV4-2, the J call TRBJ2-1; the match to TRBD2 covers 13 bases. From germline, CDR1 is LGHNA and CDR2 YNFKEQ. The CDR3 contains 20 residues. V lost 3 bases and J lost 4; bases outside the gene matches: 15. CDR3 in DNA: TGTGCCAGCAGCCAGATAGGACTAGCGGGGGAAGGGGGCCCTTACAATGAGCAGTTCTTC. Translated: CASSQIGLAGEGGPYNEQFF.

The chain is built from TRBV5-1 and TRBJ2-3, with TRBD1 identical over 8 bases. Losses at the gene ends were 4 bases for V and 7 bases for J; bases not matched to a gene: 17. CDR1 SGHRS and CDR2 YFSETQ come from the germline V gene. CDR3 length: 17 amino acids. For the CDR3, the DNA is TGCGCCAGCAGCACTGGACAGGGCTTGTCTTACGCAAATACGCAGTATTTT. This gives the protein CASSTGQGLSYANTQYF.

This chain joins TRBV5-1 and TRBJ2-5; D unclear. V was shortened by 4 bases and J by 7 bases, with 11 bases between the two germline ends. The germline gives CDR1 SGHRS, CDR2 YFSETQ. This CDR3 has 12 residues. CDR3 sequence reads: CASSPPDRTQYF. The CDR3 nucleotides read TGCGCCAGCAGCCCACCCGATAGGACCCAGTACTTC.

The V call is TRBV28, the J call TRBJ2-4; the match to TRBD1 covers 7 bases. The CDR3 contains 15 residues. Germline-derived CDR1 and CDR2 are MDHEN and SYDVKM. V shed 2 bases, J shed 0 bases, and the junction held 1 base outside the gene matches. The CDR3 sequence is CASSLTGVAKNIQYF. CDR3 bases: TGTGCCAGCAGTTTAACAGGGGTAGCCAAAAACATTCAGTACTTC.

The chain is built from TRBV15 and TRBJ2-3, with 9 bases identical to TRBD2. The V gene's germline CDR1 is LNHNV and CDR2 YYDKDF (reference sequence). This CDR3 comprises 13 residues. V trimming: 8 bases; J trimming: 6 bases; junction bases outside the gene matches: 6. The CDR3 nucleotides read TGTGCCACCCAAGGACTAGCGACGGATACGCAGTATTTT. Its translation is CATQGLATDTQYF.

The genes are TRBV5-7 and TRBJ2-5, with a possible D match to TRBD1 (5 bases). TRBV5-7 is classed as an ORF, of uncertain function. The CDR3 spans 11 residues. V shed 6 bases and J shed 5 bases, with 8 bases lying between them. The CDR3 coding sequence is TGTGCCAGCAACCACAGGGAGACCCAGTACTTC. Translated, it gives CASNHRETQYF.

The chain carries TRBV27 and TRBJ1-1; 7 bases are shared with TRBD1. The V and J ends lost 8 bases and 7 bases, in that order; junction bases with no gene match: 22. The CDR3 is 17 residues long. Germline V gene data show CDR1 as MNHEY and CDR2 as SMNVEV (reference sequence). This CDR3 is CASHPRRQGQIIVEAFF. The CDR3, as DNA: TGTGCCAGCCATCCCCGGCGACAGGGACAGATAATCGTTGAAGCTTTCTTT.

The chain couples TRBV18 to TRBJ1-2; 9 bases line up with TRBD1. With V trimmed by 3 bases and J by 11 bases, 4 bases remained unmatched. CDR3 length: 12 residues. Per germline, CDR1 KGHSH and CDR2 LQKENI. CDR3 in amino acids: CASSPRTGVYTF. Written as DNA, the CDR3 is TGTGCCAGCTCACCGCGGACAGGGGTATACACCTTC. The entire variable domain, with the rest obtained from reference TRBV18 and TRBJ1-2, is as follows: NAGVMQNPRHLVRRRGQEARLRCSPMKGHSHVYWYRQLPEEGLKFMVYLQKENIIDESGMPKERFSAEFPKEGPSILRIQQVVRGDSAAYFCASSPRTGVYTFGSGTRLTVV.

V is TRBV7-9 and J is TRBJ2-5; TRBD2 matches 14 bases. TRBJ2-7 matches the DNA end more closely, so the J call is doubtful. Germline-derived CDR1 and CDR2 are SEHNR and FQNEAQ (reference sequence). The CDR3 totals 16 residues. CDR3 nucleotides: TGTGCCAGCAGCCCGACCGGGACTAGCGGGGGATACGAGCAGTACTTC. Its translation: CASSPTGTSGGYEQYF.

The table lists this clone with a few counts. The chain carries TRBV2 and TRBJ2-7, with D hard to call. The CDR3 sequence is 10 residues long. Germline V CDR1 and CDR2: SNHLY, FYNNEI. V lost 4 bases to trimming and J lost 4 bases, with 2 bases between them. CDR3 sequence: CASSAYEQYF. In nucleotides, the CDR3 is TGTGCCAGCAGTGCTTACGAGCAGTACTTC.